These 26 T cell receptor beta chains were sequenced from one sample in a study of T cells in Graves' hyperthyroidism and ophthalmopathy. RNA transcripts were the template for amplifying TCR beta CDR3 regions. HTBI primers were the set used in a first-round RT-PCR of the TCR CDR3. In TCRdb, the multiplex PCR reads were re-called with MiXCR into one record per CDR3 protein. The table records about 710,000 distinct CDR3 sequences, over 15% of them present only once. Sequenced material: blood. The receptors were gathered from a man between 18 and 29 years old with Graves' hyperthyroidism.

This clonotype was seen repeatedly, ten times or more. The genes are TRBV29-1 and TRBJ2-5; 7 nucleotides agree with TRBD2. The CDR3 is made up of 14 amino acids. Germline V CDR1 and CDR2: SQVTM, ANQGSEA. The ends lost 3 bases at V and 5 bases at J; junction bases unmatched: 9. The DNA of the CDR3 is TGCAGCGTTGAGGCGGGAGTGGGATGGGAGACCCAGTACTTC. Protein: CSVEAGVGWETQYF.

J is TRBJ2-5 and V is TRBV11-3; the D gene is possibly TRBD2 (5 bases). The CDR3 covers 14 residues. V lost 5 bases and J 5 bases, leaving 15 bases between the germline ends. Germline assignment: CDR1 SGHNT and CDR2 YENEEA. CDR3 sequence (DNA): TGTGCCAGCAGCCTCATGGCGGGCGACGAGACCCAGTACTTC. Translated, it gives CASSLMAGDETQYF. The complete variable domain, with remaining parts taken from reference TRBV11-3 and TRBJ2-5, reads EAGVVQSPRYKIIEKKQPVAFWCNPISGHNTLYWYLQNLGQGPELLIRYENEEAVDDSQLPKDRFSAERLKGVDSTLKIQPAELGDSAVYLCASSLMAGDETQYFGPGTRLLVL.

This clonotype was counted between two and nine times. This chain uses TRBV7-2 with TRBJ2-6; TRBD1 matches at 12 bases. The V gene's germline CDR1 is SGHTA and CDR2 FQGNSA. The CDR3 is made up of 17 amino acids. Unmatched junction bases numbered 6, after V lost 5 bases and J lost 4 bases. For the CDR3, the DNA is TGTGCCAGCAGCCCGGGACAGGGGGCGAAAGGGGCCAACGTCCTGACTTTC. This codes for CASSPGQGAKGANVLTF.

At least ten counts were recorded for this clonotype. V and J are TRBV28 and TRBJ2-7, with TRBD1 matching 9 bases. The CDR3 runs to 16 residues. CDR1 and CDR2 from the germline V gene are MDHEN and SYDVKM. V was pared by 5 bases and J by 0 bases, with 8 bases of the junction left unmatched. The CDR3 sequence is CASSGGPGQGSYEQYF. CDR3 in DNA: TGTGCCAGCAGTGGGGGGCCGGGACAGGGCTCCTACGAGCAGTACTTC.

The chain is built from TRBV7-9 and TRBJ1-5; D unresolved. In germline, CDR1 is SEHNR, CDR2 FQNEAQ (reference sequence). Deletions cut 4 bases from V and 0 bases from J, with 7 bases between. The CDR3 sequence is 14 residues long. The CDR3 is CASSSYTSNQPQHF. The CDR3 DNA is TGTGCCAGCAGCTCTTACACTAGCAATCAGCCCCAGCATTTT.

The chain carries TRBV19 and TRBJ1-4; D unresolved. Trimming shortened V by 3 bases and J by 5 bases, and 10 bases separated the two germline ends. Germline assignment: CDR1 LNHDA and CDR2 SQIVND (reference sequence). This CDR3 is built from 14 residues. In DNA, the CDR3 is TGTGCCAGTAGTATTTTGGACGAAAATGAAAAACTGTTTTTT. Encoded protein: CASSILDENEKLFF.

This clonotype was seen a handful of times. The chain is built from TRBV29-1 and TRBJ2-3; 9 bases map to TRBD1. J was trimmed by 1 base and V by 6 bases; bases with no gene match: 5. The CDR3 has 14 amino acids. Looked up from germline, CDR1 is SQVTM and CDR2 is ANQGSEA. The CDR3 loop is CSVHRDRGTDTQYF. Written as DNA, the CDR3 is TGCAGCGTCCACCGGGACAGGGGCACAGATACGCAGTATTTT.

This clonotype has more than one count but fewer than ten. The CDR3 coding sequence is TGTGCCAGCAGTTCTTTGAACACCGGGGAGCTGTTTTTT. This sequence encodes CASSSLNTGELFF. This chain links TRBV27 with TRBJ2-2; D gene uncertain. The CDR3 has 13 residues. V was pared by 4 bases and J by 1 base, with 4 bases between. Germline V gives CDR1 MNHEY, CDR2 SMNVEV (reference sequence).

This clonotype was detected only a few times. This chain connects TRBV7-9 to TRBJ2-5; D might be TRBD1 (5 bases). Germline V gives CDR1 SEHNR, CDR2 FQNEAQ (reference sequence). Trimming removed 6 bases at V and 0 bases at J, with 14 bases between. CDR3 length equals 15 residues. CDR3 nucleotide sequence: TGTGCCAGCAGTGGGGTAGGGGAACACCAAGAGACCCAGTACTTC. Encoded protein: CASSGVGEHQETQYF.

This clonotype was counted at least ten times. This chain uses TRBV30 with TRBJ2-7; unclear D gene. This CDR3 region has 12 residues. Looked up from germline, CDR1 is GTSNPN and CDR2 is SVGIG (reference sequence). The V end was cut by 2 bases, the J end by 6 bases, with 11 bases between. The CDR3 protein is CAWSSSRFEQYF. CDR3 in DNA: TGTGCCTGGAGTTCTTCCAGGTTCGAGCAGTACTTC.

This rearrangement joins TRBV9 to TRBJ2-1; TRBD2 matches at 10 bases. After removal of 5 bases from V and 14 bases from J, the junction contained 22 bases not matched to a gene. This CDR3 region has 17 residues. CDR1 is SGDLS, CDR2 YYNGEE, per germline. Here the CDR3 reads CASSLWASQRGGEQEFF. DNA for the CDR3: TGTGCCAGCAGTCTGTGGGCAAGTCAGCGGGGGGGGGAACAGGAGTTCTTC.

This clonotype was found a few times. The CDR3 protein is CASSVTGTPSYGYTF. The CDR3 DNA follows: TGTGCCAGCAGTGTCACCGGGACGCCCTCCTATGGCTACACCTTC. The chain recombines TRBV27 with TRBJ1-2; a possible D gene is TRBD1 (5 bases). Germline-derived CDR1 and CDR2 are MNHEY and SMNVEV (reference sequence). This CDR3 has 15 residues. The V and J ends lost 5 bases and 4 bases respectively, with 17 bases between them.

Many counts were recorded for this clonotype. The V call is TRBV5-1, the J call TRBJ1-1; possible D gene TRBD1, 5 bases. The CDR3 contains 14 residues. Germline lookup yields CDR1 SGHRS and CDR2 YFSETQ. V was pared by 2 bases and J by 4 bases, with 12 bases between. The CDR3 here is CASSFSGFGTEAFF. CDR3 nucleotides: TGCGCCAGCAGCTTTTCAGGGTTCGGCACTGAAGCTTTCTTT.

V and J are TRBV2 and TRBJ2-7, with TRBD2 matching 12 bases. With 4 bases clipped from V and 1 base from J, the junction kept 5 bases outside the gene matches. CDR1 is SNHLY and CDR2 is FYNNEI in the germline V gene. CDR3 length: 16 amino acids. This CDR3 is CASSVWLAGGSYEQYF. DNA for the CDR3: TGTGCCAGCAGTGTCTGGCTAGCGGGAGGGTCCTACGAGCAGTACTTC.

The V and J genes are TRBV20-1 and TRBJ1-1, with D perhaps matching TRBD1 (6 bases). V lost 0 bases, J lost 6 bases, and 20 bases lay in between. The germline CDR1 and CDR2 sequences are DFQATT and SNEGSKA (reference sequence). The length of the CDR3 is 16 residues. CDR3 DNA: TGCAGTGCTAGAGATTTGGCCCAACAGGGAGAGGCTGAAGCTTTCTTT. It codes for CSARDLAQQGEAEAFF.

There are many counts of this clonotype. The CDR3 bases are TGTGCCAGCAGTTTTGTAGAGCAAGAGACCCAGTACTTC. Its protein is CASSFVEQETQYF. The rearrangement links TRBV12-3 or TRBV12-4 to TRBJ2-5; the D is unclear. CDR3 size: 13 residues. V dropped 3 bases and J dropped 2 bases, with 7 bases sitting between them.

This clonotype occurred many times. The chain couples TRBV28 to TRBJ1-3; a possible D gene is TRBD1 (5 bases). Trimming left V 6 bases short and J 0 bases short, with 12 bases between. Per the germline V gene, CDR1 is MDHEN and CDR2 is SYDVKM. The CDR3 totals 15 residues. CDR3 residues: CASSPGRISGNTIYF. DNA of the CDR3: TGTGCCAGCAGCCCGGGACGGATCTCTGGAAACACCATATATTTT. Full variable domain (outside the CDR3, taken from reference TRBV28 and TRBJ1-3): DVKVTQSSRYLVKRTGEKVFLECVQDMDHENMFWYRQDPGLGLRLIYFSYDVKMKEKGDIPEGYSVSREKKERFSLILESASTNQTSMYLCASSPGRISGNTIYFGEGSWLTVV.

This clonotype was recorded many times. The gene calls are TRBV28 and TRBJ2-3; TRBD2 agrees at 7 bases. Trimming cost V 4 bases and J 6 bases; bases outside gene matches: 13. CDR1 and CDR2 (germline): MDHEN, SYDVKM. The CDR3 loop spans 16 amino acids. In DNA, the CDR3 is TGTGCCAGCAGTTCAAACGAAAGCGGGAATGGGGATACGCAGTATTTT. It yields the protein CASSSNESGNGDTQYF.

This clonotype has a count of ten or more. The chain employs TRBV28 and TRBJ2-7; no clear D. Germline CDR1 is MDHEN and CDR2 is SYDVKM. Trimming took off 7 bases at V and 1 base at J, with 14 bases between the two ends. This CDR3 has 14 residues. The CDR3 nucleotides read TGTGCCAGCAAATCCGGCGGAGCGTCCTACGAGCAGTACTTC. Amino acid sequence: CASKSGGASYEQYF.

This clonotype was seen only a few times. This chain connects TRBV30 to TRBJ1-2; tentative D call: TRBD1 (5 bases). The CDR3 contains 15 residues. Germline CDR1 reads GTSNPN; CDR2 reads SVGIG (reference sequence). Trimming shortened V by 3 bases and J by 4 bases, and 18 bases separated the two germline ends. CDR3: CAWRPDSGPGYGYTF. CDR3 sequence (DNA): TGTGCCTGGAGACCGGATTCGGGACCTGGCTATGGCTACACCTTC.

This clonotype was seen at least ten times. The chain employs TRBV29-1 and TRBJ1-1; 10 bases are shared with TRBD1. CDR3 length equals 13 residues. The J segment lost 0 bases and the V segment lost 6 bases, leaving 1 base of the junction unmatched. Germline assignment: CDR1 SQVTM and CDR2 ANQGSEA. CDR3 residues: CSVGTGVNTEAFF. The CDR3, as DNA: TGCAGCGTCGGGACAGGGGTGAACACTGAAGCTTTCTTT.

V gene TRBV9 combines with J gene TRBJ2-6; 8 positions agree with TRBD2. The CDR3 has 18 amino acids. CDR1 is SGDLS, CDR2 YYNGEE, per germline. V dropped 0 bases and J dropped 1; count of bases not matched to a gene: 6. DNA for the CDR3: TGTGCCAGCAGCGTAGCAAGGACTAGCTATTCTGGGGCCAACGTCCTGACTTTC. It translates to CASSVARTSYSGANVLTF.

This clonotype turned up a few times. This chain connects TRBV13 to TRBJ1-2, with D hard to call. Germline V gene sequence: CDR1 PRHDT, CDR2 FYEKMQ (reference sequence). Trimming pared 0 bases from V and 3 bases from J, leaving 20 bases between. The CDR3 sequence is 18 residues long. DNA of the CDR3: TGTGCCAGCAGCTTAGGCCCGGGGTCGGCCCTAAGGGACTATGGCTACACCTTC. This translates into CASSLGPGSALRDYGYTF.

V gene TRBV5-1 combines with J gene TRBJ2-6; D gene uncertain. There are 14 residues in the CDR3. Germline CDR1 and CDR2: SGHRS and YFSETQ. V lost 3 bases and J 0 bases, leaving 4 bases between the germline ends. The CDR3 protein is CASSSGSGANVLTF. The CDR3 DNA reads TGCGCCAGCAGCTCGGGCTCTGGGGCCAACGTCCTGACTTTC.

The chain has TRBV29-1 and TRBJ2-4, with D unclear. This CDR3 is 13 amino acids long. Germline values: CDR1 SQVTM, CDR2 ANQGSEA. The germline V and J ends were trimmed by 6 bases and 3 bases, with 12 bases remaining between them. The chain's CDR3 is CSVQWADKNIQYF. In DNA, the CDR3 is TGCAGCGTCCAGTGGGCAGACAAAAACATTCAGTACTTC. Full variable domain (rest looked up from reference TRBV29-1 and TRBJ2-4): SAVISQKPSRDICQRGTSLTIQCQVDSQVTMMFWYRQQPGQSLTLIATANQGSEATYESGFVIDKFPISRPNLTFSTLTVSNMSPEDSSIYLCSVQWADKNIQYFGAGTRLSVL.

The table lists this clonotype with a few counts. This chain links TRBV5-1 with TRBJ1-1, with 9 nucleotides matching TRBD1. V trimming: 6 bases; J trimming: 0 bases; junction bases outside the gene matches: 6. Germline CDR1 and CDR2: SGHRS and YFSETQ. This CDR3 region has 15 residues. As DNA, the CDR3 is TGCGCCAGCACCGTACAGGGGGCCCTGAACACTGAAGCTTTCTTT. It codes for CASTVQGALNTEAFF.